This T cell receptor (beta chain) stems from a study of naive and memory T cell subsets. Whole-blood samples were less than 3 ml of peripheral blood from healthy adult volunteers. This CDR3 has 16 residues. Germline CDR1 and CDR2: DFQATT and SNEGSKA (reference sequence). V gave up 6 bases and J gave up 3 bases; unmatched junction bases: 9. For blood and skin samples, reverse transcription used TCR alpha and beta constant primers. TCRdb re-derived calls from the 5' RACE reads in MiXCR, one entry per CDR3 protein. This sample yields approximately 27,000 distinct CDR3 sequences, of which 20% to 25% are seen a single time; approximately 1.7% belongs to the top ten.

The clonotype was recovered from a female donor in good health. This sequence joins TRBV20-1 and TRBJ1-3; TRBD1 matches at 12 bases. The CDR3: CSAGTGGTRFGNTIYF. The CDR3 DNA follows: TGCAGTGCCGGGACAGGGGGCACCCGATTTGGAAACACCATATATTTT.